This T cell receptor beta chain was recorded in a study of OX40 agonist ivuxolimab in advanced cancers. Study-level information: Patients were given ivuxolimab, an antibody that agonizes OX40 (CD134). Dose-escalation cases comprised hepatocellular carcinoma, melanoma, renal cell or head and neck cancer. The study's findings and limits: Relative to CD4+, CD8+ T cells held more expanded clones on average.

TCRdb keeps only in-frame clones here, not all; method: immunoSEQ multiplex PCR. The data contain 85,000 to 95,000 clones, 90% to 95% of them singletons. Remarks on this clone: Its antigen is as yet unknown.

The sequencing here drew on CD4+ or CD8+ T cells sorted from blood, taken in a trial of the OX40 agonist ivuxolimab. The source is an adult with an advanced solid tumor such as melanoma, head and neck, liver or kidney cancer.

In DNA, the CDR3 is TGCAGCGTGACTGGTCCGGGGAACACTGAAGCTTTCTTT. Translated: CSVTGPGNTEAFF. V usage is TRBV29-1 and J usage is TRBJ1-1; D uncertain. Germline CDR1 and CDR2: SQVTM and ANQGSEA. This CDR3 has 13 amino acids. V lost 6 bases and J 1 base, leaving 12 bases between the germline ends.